Presented here are 26 T cell receptor beta chains from one specimen sequenced in a study of CD8 T cells in ankylosing spondylitis. Study-wide points: Made up of about eight highly homologous variants, a TCR beta motif appeared characteristic of ankylosing spondylitis blood.

From the 5' RACE reads, TCRdb called clonotypes with MiXCR, one entry per CDR3 protein. The sample lists fewer than 650,000 distinct CDR3 sequences; approximately 11% were seen once. For these TCRs, the target antigens are not known. The specimen was blood, either unsorted or a sorted T cell fraction (not recorded which). Receptors originate from a male donor with ankylosing spondylitis.

This clonotype was picked up many times. This chain joins TRBV29-1 and TRBJ2-1, with 14 bases lining up with TRBD2. Trimming cost V 5 bases and J 8 bases; bases outside gene matches: 8. Germline CDR1 SQVTM, CDR2 ANQGSEA. CDR3 length: 15 residues. The CDR3 sequence is CSVQTSGRAPDEQFF. The CDR3 nucleotides read TGCAGCGTTCAGACTAGCGGGAGGGCCCCGGATGAGCAGTTCTTC.

This clonotype was found once. V usage is TRBV15 and J usage is TRBJ2-1; 8 bases line up with TRBD2. This CDR3 is 15 amino acids long. J lost 4 bases, V lost 5 bases, and 7 bases had no gene match. Germline CDR1 and CDR2: LNHNV and YYDKDF (reference sequence). CDR3 region: CATSDRGLGYNEQFF. The CDR3 nucleotides read TGTGCCACCAGCGACCGGGGACTAGGATACAATGAGCAGTTCTTC.

The chain is built from TRBV7-9 and TRBJ1-1, with 7 bases fitting TRBD1. Losses at the gene ends were 7 bases for V and 2 bases for J; bases not matched to a gene: 7. The CDR3 spans 14 residues. In germline, CDR1 is SEHNR, CDR2 FQNEAQ (reference sequence). This CDR3 is CASNRQGENTEAFF. CDR3 bases: TGTGCCAGCAACCGCCAGGGGGAAAACACTGAAGCTTTCTTT. Full variable domain (outside the CDR3, taken from reference TRBV7-9 and TRBJ1-1): DTGVSQNPRHKITKRGQNVTFRCDPISEHNRLYWYRQTLGQGPEFLTYFQNEAQLEKSRLLSDRFSAERPKGSFSTLEIQRTEQGDSAMYLCASNRQGENTEAFFGQGTRLTVV.

The J gene is TRBJ2-2, the V gene TRBV19; D remains ambiguous. Trimming took 2 bases from V and 4 from J, leaving 8 bases between them. There are 14 residues in the CDR3. Germline CDR1 is LNHDA and CDR2 is SQIVND (reference sequence). The CDR3 nucleotides read TGTGCCAGTAGTATAAGGACGGGCACCGGGGAGCTGTTTTTT. This sequence encodes CASSIRTGTGELFF.

The V call is TRBV27, the J call TRBJ2-7; 12 nucleotides match TRBD2. Losses at the gene ends were 0 bases for V and 7 bases for J; bases not matched to a gene: 10. The CDR3 has 17 amino acids. Germline V gives CDR1 MNHEY, CDR2 SMNVEV (reference sequence). The CDR3 loop is CASSLSAGLAGHKEQYF. CDR3 nucleotide sequence: TGTGCCAGCAGTTTATCGGCAGGACTAGCGGGACATAAGGAGCAGTACTTC.

This clonotype was recorded many times. The chain combines TRBV12-3 or TRBV12-4 with TRBJ1-2, with 8 bases aligning to TRBD1. CDR3 length equals 14 residues. Losses at the gene ends were 6 bases for V and 4 bases for J; bases not matched to a gene: 7. Written as DNA, the CDR3 is TGTGCCAGCAGGGCACAGGGGGTCACCTATGGCTACACCTTC. This codes for CASRAQGVTYGYTF.

This chain connects TRBV3-1 to TRBJ1-5; D may be TRBD1 (5 bases). This CDR3 spans 14 amino acids. The germline V gene encodes CDR1 LGHDT and CDR2 YNNKEL (reference sequence). Trimming left V 5 bases short and J 5 bases short, with 13 bases between. CDR3 sequence reads: CASSVGTQDQPQHF. The CDR3 DNA is TGTGCCAGCAGCGTCGGGACCCAGGATCAGCCCCAGCATTTT.

This clonotype was observed at least ten times. V gene TRBV4-2 combines with J gene TRBJ1-5; D remains unclear. CDR1 and CDR2 (germline): LGHNA, YNFKEQ. V lost 5 bases and J 5 bases, leaving 13 bases between the germline ends. This CDR3 has 14 amino acids. For the CDR3, the DNA is TGTGCCAGCAGCGGGGTTCAAGTGGATCAGCCCCAGCATTTT. This gives the protein CASSGVQVDQPQHF.

Concerning this clonotype: The limits of the CDR3 on the DNA are not certain, so only TCRdb's listed CDR3 is given. V gene TRBV5-5 combines with J gene TRBJ2-1; the DNA was not used to check the table's D call, TRBD2. Counting both end residues, the CDR3 totals 15 amino acids. Germline CDR1 is SGHKS and CDR2 is YYEKEE (reference sequence). This CDR3 reads CASSLVGLGTSGSFF.

This clonotype was counted at least ten times. This chain uses TRBV5-1 with TRBJ2-3; possible D gene TRBD1, 5 bases. Germline lookup yields CDR1 SGHRS and CDR2 YFSETQ. V lost 5 bases and J 4 bases, leaving 11 bases between the germline ends. The CDR3 has 13 residues. CDR3 residues: CASRVQESDTQYF. The DNA for the CDR3 is TGCGCCAGCAGAGTACAGGAGTCAGATACGCAGTATTTT.

This clonotype was observed at least ten times. The chain links TRBV24-1 to TRBJ2-3, with D unresolved. CDR1 and CDR2 (germline): KGHDR, SFDVKD. Between the trimmed V and J ends, which lost 1 base and 1 base, there was a span of 5 bases. The CDR3 totals 14 residues. The CDR3 DNA reads TGTGCCACCAGTGATTTCAGCCGCACAGATACGCAGTATTTT. Its protein is CATSDFSRTDTQYF.

This clonotype was seen ten or more times. The V call is TRBV29-1, the J call TRBJ2-3; 8 bases map to TRBD2. This CDR3 comprises 13 residues. From germline, CDR1 is SQVTM and CDR2 ANQGSEA. V gave up 7 bases and J gave up 0 bases; unmatched junction bases: 3. CDR3 in amino acids: CSGTGGSTDTQYF. CDR3 sequence (DNA): TGCAGCGGAACGGGAGGGAGCACAGATACGCAGTATTTT.

There are a few counts of this clonotype. The chain combines TRBV7-2 with TRBJ1-5; no firm D call. The V end lost 2 bases, the J end lost 7 bases, and 18 bases lay between the germline ends. CDR1 and CDR2 (germline): SGHTA, FQGNSA. This CDR3 contains 16 residues. CDR3 in DNA: TGTGCCAGCAGCTTATTTACGGCCCTAAACGTACAGCCCCAGCATTTT. The encoded protein is CASSLFTALNVQPQHF.

The genes are TRBV20-1 and TRBJ2-1, with TRBD2 identical over 8 bases. Per the germline V gene, CDR1 is DFQATT and CDR2 is SNEGSKA (reference sequence). The CDR3 length is 16 residues. V shed 6 bases and J 6 bases; nucleotides not matched to a gene: 16. DNA for the CDR3: TGCAGTGCACCCATCGCCGGGAGCGGGAGAAGCAATGAGCAGTTCTTC. This sequence encodes CSAPIAGSGRSNEQFF.

This clonotype was detected only a few times. The chain uses TRBV15 and TRBJ2-3, with a possible D match to TRBD2 (6 bases). Trimming took 0 bases from V and 4 from J, leaving 8 bases between them. CDR3 size: 14 residues. CDR1 and CDR2 (germline): LNHNV, YYDKDF (reference sequence). The CDR3 loop reads CATSRDPGADTQYF. CDR3 DNA sequence: TGTGCCACCAGCAGAGATCCGGGGGCAGATACGCAGTATTTT.

This clonotype was recorded many times. The chain is built from TRBV12-3 or TRBV12-4 and TRBJ2-7; weak D call: TRBD1 (6 bases). V shed 3 bases and J shed 7 bases, with 10 bases lying between them. The CDR3 consists of 12 residues. DNA of the CDR3: TGTGCCAGCAGTTTGATCCAGGGGGAGCAGTACTTC. This translates into CASSLIQGEQYF.

V is TRBV20-1 and J is TRBJ2-1, with 9 bases aligning to TRBD2. This CDR3 region has 16 residues. Trimming took 0 bases from V and 6 from J; bases not matched to a gene: 9. CDR1 and CDR2 (germline): DFQATT, SNEGSKA (reference sequence). CDR3 loop: CSARDPGGRALNEQFF. The CDR3 DNA reads as TGCAGTGCTAGAGATCCAGGCGGGAGGGCCCTCAATGAGCAGTTCTTC.

The V and J genes are TRBV5-6 and TRBJ2-2, with 7 bases identical to TRBD1. Germline V CDR1 and CDR2: SGHDT, YYEEEE. The junction had 5 bases not matched to a gene; V was cut back by 3 bases and J by 6 bases. The length of the CDR3 is 14 residues. Written as DNA, the CDR3 is TGTGCCAGCAGCTCACAGGGGCTTCCCGGGGAGCTGTTTTTT. This encodes CASSSQGLPGELFF. The complete variable domain, with remaining parts taken from reference TRBV5-6 and TRBJ2-2, reads DAGVTQSPTHLIKTRGQQVTLRCSPKSGHDTVSWYQQALGQGPQFIFQYYEEEERQRGNFPDRFSGHQFPNYSSELNVNALLLGDSALYLCASSSQGLPGELFFGEGSRLTVL.

This chain links TRBV5-4 with TRBJ2-1, with 10 positions matching TRBD1. The V gene end was trimmed by 4 bases and the J gene end by 1 base; junction bases not matched to a gene: 5. This CDR3 spans 16 amino acids. Germline V gene sequence: CDR1 SGHNT, CDR2 YYREEE (reference sequence). CDR3 in amino acids: CASSVPGQGSYNEQFF. CDR3 nucleotides: TGTGCCAGCAGCGTGCCGGGACAGGGGTCCTACAATGAGCAGTTCTTC.

In this sample, this clonotype turned up a few times. This chain uses TRBV5-6 with TRBJ2-4, with D unclear. The length of the CDR3 is 14 residues. The V gene's germline CDR1 is SGHDT and CDR2 YYEEEE. V was cut by 0 bases and J by 2 bases, with 6 bases left in between. The CDR3: CASSLVYSKNIQYF. In DNA form, the CDR3 reads TGTGCCAGCAGCTTGGTTTACTCCAAAAACATTCAGTACTTC.

The chain recombines TRBV20-1 with TRBJ1-4, with D possibly matching TRBD1 (6 bases). This CDR3 is 15 amino acids long. V was shortened by 8 bases and J by 2 bases, with 18 bases between the two germline ends. CDR1 and CDR2 (germline): DFQATT, SNEGSKA (reference sequence). The CDR3 spells CSFRGGAGTNEKLFF. The DNA for the CDR3 is TGCAGTTTCCGAGGGGGAGCGGGGACTAATGAAAAACTGTTTTTT.

This chain connects TRBV29-1 to TRBJ1-2, with TRBD1 identical over 8 bases. This CDR3 spans 16 amino acids. The J segment lost 1 base and the V segment lost 1 base, leaving 8 bases of the junction unmatched. CDR1 and CDR2 (germline): SQVTM, ANQGSEA. The CDR3 DNA reads TGCAGCGTTGAAGGCGCGACAGGGGATCGTAACTATGGCTACACCTTC. Protein sequence: CSVEGATGDRNYGYTF.

In its sample, this clonotype was seen a few times. The J gene is TRBJ1-1, the V gene TRBV15; TRBD1 matches at 8 bases. Germline-derived CDR1 and CDR2 are LNHNV and YYDKDF (reference sequence). The CDR3 covers 15 residues. V trimming: 4 bases; J trimming: 3 bases; junction bases outside the gene matches: 7. CDR3 bases: TGTGCCACCAGCAATAGACAGGGGTGGGACACTGAAGCTTTCTTT. This codes for CATSNRQGWDTEAFF.

This clonotype was seen more than once but under ten times. J is TRBJ2-7 and V is TRBV15; D ambiguous. Germline values: CDR1 LNHNV, CDR2 YYDKDF (reference sequence). This CDR3 comprises 14 residues. V shed 5 bases and J shed 1 base, with 12 bases lying between them. Here the CDR3 reads CATSVGRDSYEQYV. The CDR3 region has the DNA TGTGCCACCAGCGTAGGTAGAGATTCCTACGAGCAGTACGTC.

This clonotype was counted only a few times. The V call is TRBV5-1, the J call TRBJ2-3, with 12 bases fitting TRBD2. Germline CDR1 reads SGHRS; CDR2 reads YFSETQ. The CDR3 extends over 14 amino acids. Trimming took 4 bases from V and 5 from J; bases not matched to a gene: 2. The CDR3 loop reads CASSRLAGEDTQYF. The CDR3 DNA reads TGCGCCAGCAGCAGACTAGCGGGGGAAGATACGCAGTATTTT.

This clonotype showed up just a few times. The V call is TRBV5-1, the J call TRBJ2-1, with D unclear. The V gene lost 6 bases and the J gene lost 2 bases, with 12 bases spanning the gap. The CDR3 is 14 amino acids. Germline-derived CDR1 and CDR2 are SGHRS and YFSETQ. The CDR3 sequence is CASTLGSPYNEQFF. In nucleotides, the CDR3 is TGCGCCAGCACCCTCGGGTCCCCCTACAATGAGCAGTTCTTC.